This T cell receptor (beta chain) was captured by sequencing in a study of blood T cell repertoires in COVID-19. In the study overall: Material from acute and convalescent COVID-19 was sourced from the United States, Italy and Spain. T cells, B-cell-depleted T cells, or PBMCs provided the cDNA or gDNA that served as material.

Original processing notes: Amplifying reference gene primers gave estimates of nucleated cell counts. The assay was immunoSEQ multiplex PCR, and TCRdb's table has in-frame clones only and misses some. That table furnishes V, J and clone size, whereas the DNA furnished D and trimming. The repertoire includes about 49,000 clones, over 75% of them detected once, and over 12% sits in the top ten. The source material was peripheral blood. The receptor was isolated from a human donor in a cohort sampled during active COVID-19.

CDR3 in DNA: TGTGCCAGCAGGTCCACAGGGACCGAGCAGTACTTC. Encoded protein: CASRSTGTEQYF. The J gene is TRBJ2-7, the V gene TRBV6-5; D is possibly TRBD1 (6 bases). Trimming shortened V by 6 bases and J by 6 bases, and 12 bases separated the two germline ends. The CDR3 has 12 residues. The germline gives CDR1 MNHEY, CDR2 SVGAGI.